The source of this T cell receptor beta chain is a study of T cell responses to AZD1222 COVID-19 vaccine. Study-wide results and limits: Only after the peak T cell response were repertoires sampled. Spike-specific TCR breadth rose after two AZD1222 doses, and depth rose as well. Reportedly, nearly half of unique spike TCRs recognized epitopes outside B.1.351/B.1.1.7 mutations. It should be noted that donors were predominantly white British and more often female, and clonal diversity was possibly underestimated.

The length of the CDR3 is 13 residues. V lost 4 bases and J 3 bases, leaving 10 bases between the germline ends. The V gene's germline CDR1 is SQVTM and CDR2 ANQGSEA. With regard to this clone: What it recognizes is unknown.

This table comes from immunoSEQ multiplex PCR, and its TCRdb copy is limited to in-frame clones, with some not included. Of 95,000 to 150,000 clones listed, 80% to 90% are singletons. This chain joins TRBV29-1 and TRBJ1-3; D is unresolved. The sample in question was peripheral blood, obtained on day 0 of AZD1222 vaccination. This clonotype originated in an adult in good health. CDR3 sequence: CSVVLGFGNTIYF. The CDR3 DNA reads TGCAGCGTTGTCCTGGGCTTTGGAAACACCATATATTTT. Full variable domain (missing parts from reference TRBV29-1 and TRBJ1-3): SAVISQKPSRDICQRGTSLTIQCQVDSQVTMMFWYRQQPGQSLTLIATANQGSEATYESGFVIDKFPISRPNLTFSTLTVSNMSPEDSSIYLCSVVLGFGNTIYFGEGSWLTVV.